Shown below are 7 T cell receptor beta chains from a single sample sequenced in a study of blood T cell repertoires in COVID-19. Profiled with immunoSEQ multiplex PCR; TCRdb holds only in-frame clones, not every one. The repertoire holds 230,000 or so clones, 90% seen once, with 2% to 2.5% in the top ten. What was sequenced was peripheral blood. Every receptor here comes from a woman aged 60 to 75 with COVID-19, enrolled during active disease.

The chain is built from TRBV6-1 and TRBJ1-2, with a tentative D call TRBD1 (5 bases). The CDR3 spans 13 residues. Trimming left V 3 bases short and J 7 bases short, with 12 bases between. The germline CDR1 and CDR2 sequences are MNHNS and SASEGT. CDR3 bases: TGTGCCAGCAGTGAGCGGGACTTTAGTGGCTACACCTTC. It codes for CASSERDFSGYTF.

The table lists this clone with a count of one. The chain uses TRBV18 and TRBJ1-4; D is possibly TRBD1 (6 bases). The CDR3 is 15 amino acids. Germline V gene lookup returns CDR1 KGHSH and CDR2 LQKENI. The V end lost 3 bases, the J end lost 6 bases, and 14 bases lay between the germline ends. CDR3 in amino acids: CASSPNQGSYEKLFF. CDR3 bases: TGTGCCAGCTCACCCAACCAGGGGTCCTATGAAAAACTGTTTTTT.

The V gene is TRBV5-1, the J gene TRBJ2-1; 9 bases line up with TRBD1. V was pared by 4 bases and J by 12 bases, with 11 bases of the junction left unmatched. CDR1 SGHRS and CDR2 YFSETQ come from the germline V gene. The CDR3 consists of 14 residues. The CDR3, as DNA: TGCGCCAGCAGCGTTGGACAGGGGAAAGAGGTGCAGTTCTTC. It encodes CASSVGQGKEVQFF.

The chain is built from TRBV9 and TRBJ1-2, with D possibly being TRBD1 (6 bases). Germline CDR1 SGDLS, CDR2 YYNGEE. Trimming removed 5 bases from V and 5 bases from J, with 16 bases in between. The CDR3 is 14 residues long. This CDR3 is CASSFDDRSYGYTF. The CDR3 DNA reads TGTGCCAGCAGTTTTGACGACAGGAGTTATGGCTACACCTTC.

V usage is TRBV11-2 and J usage is TRBJ1-1; the D gene is possibly TRBD1 (6 bases). The CDR3 runs to 13 residues. Germline values: CDR1 SGHAT, CDR2 FQNNGV. Between the trimmed V and J ends, which lost 3 bases and 6 bases, there was a span of 11 bases. DNA for the CDR3: TGTGCCAGCAGCTTGGGGGCAGGGTCTGAAGCTTTCTTT. It codes for CASSLGAGSEAFF.

The chain couples TRBV27 to TRBJ1-2; TRBD1 matches at 8 bases. The CDR3 length is 15 residues. With V trimmed by 2 bases and J by 5 bases, 7 bases remained unmatched. Germline loops: CDR1 MNHEY, CDR2 SMNVEV (reference sequence). DNA of the CDR3: TGTGCCAGCAGTTTAAGGGACAGGCTCCCTTATGGCTACACCTTC. Its translation: CASSLRDRLPYGYTF.

The rearrangement links TRBV29-1 to TRBJ1-4; TRBD1 aligns across 8 bases. The ends lost 6 bases at V and 1 base at J; junction bases unmatched: 4. This CDR3 has 14 residues. CDR1 is SQVTM, CDR2 ANQGSEA, per germline. The CDR3 loop is CSVTTGGTNEKLFF. CDR3 coding DNA: TGCAGCGTAACAACAGGGGGAACTAATGAAAAACTGTTTTTT.